This TCR beta chain was recorded in a study of Ad26.COV2.S vaccination and SARS-CoV-2 variants. Background on the study: Within the COV1001 Ad26.COV2.S trial arm, the donor was enrolled. Doses of Ad26.COV2.S were injected into muscle once or twice, 56 days apart. Study-level points and caveats: Vaccinated and placebo-treated recipients had similar non-spike TCR breadth.

Treatment here: about 20 received Ad26.COV2.S at low or high dose, single or two shots; about 5 received placebo; per-sample allocation not given. Material that was analyzed had been drawn on day 63 after the first vaccine or placebo injection. The study used a vaccine consisting of an Ad26 vector that expressed Wuhan-strain SARS-CoV-2 spike. TCRdb's table, derived via immunoSEQ multiplex PCR, lists solely in-frame clones and lacks some. The sample holds fewer than 800,000 clones; approximately 88% are singletons and the top ten take roughly 1.5%. As regards this clone: Its antigen is undetermined. Other nucleotide sequences from this sample produce the same CDR3.

The source material was peripheral blood, sampled in a trial of Ad26.COV2.S vaccine versus placebo. This clonotype was obtained from a person aged 18-60 years who received the Ad26.COV2.S COVID-19 vaccine or a placebo.

DNA for the CDR3: TGCGCCAGCAGCGAGGGGGCAACTAATGAAAAACTGTTTTTT. Protein: CASSEGATNEKLFF. This chain connects TRBV5-1 to TRBJ1-4, with TRBD1 as a possible D gene (6 bases). With 4 bases removed from V and 0 bases from J, the gap between germline ends came to 7 bases. The germline V gene has CDR1 SGHRS and CDR2 YFSETQ. The CDR3 has 14 residues. The full variable domain, in which reference TRBV5-1 and TRBJ1-4 provide the parts outside the CDR3, is KAGVTQTPRYLIKTRGQQVTLSCSPISGHRSVSWYQQTPGQGLQFLFEYFSETQRNKGNFPGRFSGRQFSNSRSEMNVSTLELGDSALYLCASSEGATNEKLFFGSGTQLSVL.